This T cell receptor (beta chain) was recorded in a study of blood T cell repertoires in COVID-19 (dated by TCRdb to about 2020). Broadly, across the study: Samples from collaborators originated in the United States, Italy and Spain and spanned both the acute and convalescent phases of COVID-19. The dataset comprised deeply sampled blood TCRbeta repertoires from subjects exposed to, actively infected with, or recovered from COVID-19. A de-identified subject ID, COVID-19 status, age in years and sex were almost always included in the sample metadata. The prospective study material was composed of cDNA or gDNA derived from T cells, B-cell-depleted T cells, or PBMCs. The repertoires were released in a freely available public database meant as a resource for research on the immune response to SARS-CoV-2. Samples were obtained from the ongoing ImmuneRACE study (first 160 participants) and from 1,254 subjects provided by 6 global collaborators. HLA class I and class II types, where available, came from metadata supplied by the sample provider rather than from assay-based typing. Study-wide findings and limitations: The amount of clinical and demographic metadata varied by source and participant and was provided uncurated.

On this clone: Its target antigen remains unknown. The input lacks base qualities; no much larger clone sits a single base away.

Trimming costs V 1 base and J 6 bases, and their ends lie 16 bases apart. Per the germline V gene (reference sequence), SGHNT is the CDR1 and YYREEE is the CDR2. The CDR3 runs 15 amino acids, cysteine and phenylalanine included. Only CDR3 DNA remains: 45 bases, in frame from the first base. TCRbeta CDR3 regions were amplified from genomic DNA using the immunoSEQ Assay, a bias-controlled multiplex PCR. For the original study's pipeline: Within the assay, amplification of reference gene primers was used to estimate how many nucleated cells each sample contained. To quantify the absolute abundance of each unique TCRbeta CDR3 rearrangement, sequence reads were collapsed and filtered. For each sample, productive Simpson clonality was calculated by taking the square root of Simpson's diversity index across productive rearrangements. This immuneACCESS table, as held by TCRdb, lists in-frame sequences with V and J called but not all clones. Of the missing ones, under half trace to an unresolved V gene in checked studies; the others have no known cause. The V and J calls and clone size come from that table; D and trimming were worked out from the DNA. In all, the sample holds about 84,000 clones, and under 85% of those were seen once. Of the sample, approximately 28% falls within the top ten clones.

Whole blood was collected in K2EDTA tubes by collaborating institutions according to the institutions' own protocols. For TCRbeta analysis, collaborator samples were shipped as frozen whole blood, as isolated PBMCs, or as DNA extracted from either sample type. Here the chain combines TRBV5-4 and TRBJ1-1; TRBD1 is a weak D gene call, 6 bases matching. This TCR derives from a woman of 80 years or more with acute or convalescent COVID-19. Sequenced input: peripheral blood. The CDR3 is CASSLLLQGRPEAFF. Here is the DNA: TGTGCCAGCAGCTTGCTTTTACAGGGTCGTCCTGAAGCTTTCTTT.